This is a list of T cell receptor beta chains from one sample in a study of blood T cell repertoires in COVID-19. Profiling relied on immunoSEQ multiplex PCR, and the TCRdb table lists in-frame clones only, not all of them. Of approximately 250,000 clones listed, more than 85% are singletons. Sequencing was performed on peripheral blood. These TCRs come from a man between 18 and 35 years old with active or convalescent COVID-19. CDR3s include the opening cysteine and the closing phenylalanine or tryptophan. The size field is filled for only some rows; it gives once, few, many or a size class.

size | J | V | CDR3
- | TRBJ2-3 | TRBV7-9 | CASSFLPGTRIGADTQYF
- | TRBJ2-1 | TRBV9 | CASSVETSGRSLEQFF
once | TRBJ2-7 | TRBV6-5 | CASRGTGDYEQYF
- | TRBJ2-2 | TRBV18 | CATGQPGELFF
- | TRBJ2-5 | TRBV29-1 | CSVSSQETQYF
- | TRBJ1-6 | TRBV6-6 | CASTDSLMSPLHF
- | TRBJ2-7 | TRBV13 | CASSLGRAGGSYEQYF
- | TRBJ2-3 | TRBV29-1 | CSVGLSGEYF
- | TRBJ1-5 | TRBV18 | CASSPDRGINQPQHF
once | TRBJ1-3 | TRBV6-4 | CASIIRGSGNTIYF
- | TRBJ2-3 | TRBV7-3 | CATPGELATTDTQYF
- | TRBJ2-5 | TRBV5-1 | CASRQQTSGGQETQYF
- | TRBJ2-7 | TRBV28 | CASSLPTYEQYF
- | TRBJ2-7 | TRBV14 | CASSHLNRGRPYEQYF
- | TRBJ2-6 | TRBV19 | CASNRPETGAPGANVLTF
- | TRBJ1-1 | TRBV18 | CASSPLPTGLNTEAFF
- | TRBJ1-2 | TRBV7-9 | CASSLPTQTDSAFNYGYTF
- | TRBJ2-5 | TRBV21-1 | CASSKARSGHQETQYF
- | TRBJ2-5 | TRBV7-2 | CASSLSIETQYF
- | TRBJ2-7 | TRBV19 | CASSREGLAGELRYF
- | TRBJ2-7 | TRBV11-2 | CASSLAGMATEQYF
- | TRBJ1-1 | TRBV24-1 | CATSDLVAGWIF
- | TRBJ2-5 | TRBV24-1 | CATSDSWGRISTQYF
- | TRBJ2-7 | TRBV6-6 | CASKFIHRQGKGEQYF
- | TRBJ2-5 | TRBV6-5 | CARATGGWETQYF
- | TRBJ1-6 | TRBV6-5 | CASRDNNNSPLHF
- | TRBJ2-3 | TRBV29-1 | CSGRGGNIDTQYF
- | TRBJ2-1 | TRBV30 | CAWRTGGRQRGALSSYNEQFF
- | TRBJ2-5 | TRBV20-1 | CSASGASGRFQETQYF
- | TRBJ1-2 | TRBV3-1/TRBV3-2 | CASSQGGQGAKTF
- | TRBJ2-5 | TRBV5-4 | CASSLSGTGVETQYF
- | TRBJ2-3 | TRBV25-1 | CASSENREPTDTQYF
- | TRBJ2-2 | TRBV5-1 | CASSSPQRGRTGELFF
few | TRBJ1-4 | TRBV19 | CASSILGQGARQTNEKLFF
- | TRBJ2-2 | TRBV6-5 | CASSPTTNTGELFF
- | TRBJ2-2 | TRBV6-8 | CASSRLSGGACWELFF
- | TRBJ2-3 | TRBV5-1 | CASSPKTSGFADTQYF
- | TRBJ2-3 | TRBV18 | CASSLLPADTQYF
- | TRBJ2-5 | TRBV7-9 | CASSPSGHPGETQYF
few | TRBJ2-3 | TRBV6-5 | CASSYSPGVDTQYF
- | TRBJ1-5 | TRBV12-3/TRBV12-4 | CASSVGRQPQHF
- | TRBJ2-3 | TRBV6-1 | CASSEAQGYTQYF
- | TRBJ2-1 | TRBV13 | CASCLAGFNEQFF
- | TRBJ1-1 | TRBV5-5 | CASSFAGQGEAFF
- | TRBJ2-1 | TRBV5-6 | CASSLVWQNNEQFF